This TCR beta chain stems from a study of neurological immune-mediated disorders. The cDNA was generated by 5'RACE with 10-nucleotide random UMIs. TCRdb passed the 5' RACE reads through MiXCR, listing each CDR3 protein once. The table lists 65,000 to 85,000 distinct CDR3 sequences, 2.5% to 4% of them singletons. Germline V gene lookup returns CDR1 LNHNV and CDR2 YYDKDF (reference sequence). The CDR3 contains 17 residues. V was pared by 0 bases and J by 0 bases, with 11 bases between. This clonotype was found many times. Its specificity is not known. General observations from the study: In HTLV-1-associated myelopathy, TCR clonal expansion was greatest, whereas multiple sclerosis had the least, falling below healthy controls.

The specimen was PBMCs. The V call is TRBV15, the J call TRBJ1-4; D uncertain. This clonotype was sampled from a woman between 50 and 59 years old with multiple sclerosis. The CDR3 sequence is CATSRDRPGSTNEKLFF. In DNA form, the CDR3 reads TGTGCCACCAGCAGAGATCGCCCGGGATCAACTAATGAAAAACTGTTTTTT.